This TCR beta chain stems from a study of early T cells in non-severe SARS-CoV-2 infection. Study details: Whole-blood bulk RNA, unsorted, was sequenced, and chains were unpaired.

Unique molecular identifiers were attached to individual cDNA molecules. TCRdb recomputed calls from the 5' RACE reads with MiXCR, one row per CDR3 protein. This table holds 60,000 or so distinct CDR3 sequences, 8.5% to 12% found once. The table lists this clonotype with a few counts. Its cognate antigen is unknown. Germline loops: CDR1 SGHKS, CDR2 YYEKEE (reference sequence). The CDR3 is 15 residues long. V was cut by 0 bases and J by 0 bases, with 10 bases left in between. Findings of the study overall: Matching with VDJdb favored anti-spike CD8 responses (missing private and CD4 specificities).

The sequencing input was whole blood. This sequence originates from an adult who was a healthcare worker with PCR-confirmed SARS-CoV-2 infection or an uninfected control (not recorded which). V is TRBV5-5 and J is TRBJ2-7, with unresolved D. In DNA form, the CDR3 reads TGTGCCAGCAGCTTGGGGGCGACTGACTCCTACGAGCAGTACTTC. Protein product: CASSLGATDSYEQYF.